The 5 T cell receptor beta chains reported below all come from one sample, sequenced in a study of vaccination and CD4 T cells after COVID-19. No antigen is known for these receptors. The treatment here: roughly 11-day PBMC culture with coronavirus spike peptide pools or control peptides (ViraFEST assay). The unexposed donor gave CD4+ T cells before the COVID-19 pandemic (2011-2018). Sequencing of cultured CD4+ T cell DNA used the Oncomine TCR Beta short-read assay. TCRdb re-called the PCR reads through MiXCR, storing one row per CDR3 protein. The sample contains about 9,500 distinct CDR3 sequences, less than 50% of which appear only once. Material: CD4+ T cells from blood, cultured in vitro. Source of these receptors: a human donor in good health.

This clonotype was seen a single time. This chain uses TRBV10-3 with TRBJ1-3, with D perhaps TRBD1 (5 bases). There are 13 residues in the CDR3. V was cut by 6 bases and J by 2 bases, with 8 bases left in between. Germline V lookup: CDR1 ENHRY, CDR2 SYGVKD. CDR3 DNA: TGTGCCATCAGGACAGAGACTGGAAACACCATATATTTT. Its translation is CAIRTETGNTIYF.

This clonotype was detected only once. CDR3 coding DNA: TGTGCCAGCAGGCCCAAAGGACAGGGAGAAGAGACCCAGTACTTC. Amino acids: CASRPKGQGEETQYF. This chain uses TRBV7-9 with TRBJ2-5, with TRBD1 identical over 8 bases. The CDR3 spans 15 residues. The germline gives CDR1 SEHNR, CDR2 FQNEAQ (reference sequence). The V and J ends lost 6 bases and 3 bases, in that order; junction bases with no gene match: 9.

The chain recombines TRBV6-5 with TRBJ1-2; D gene uncertain. The germline V gene encodes CDR1 MNHEY and CDR2 SVGAGI. This CDR3 has 15 amino acids. Trimming left V 2 bases short and J 1 base short, with 11 bases between. CDR3 sequence reads: CASSYGQISNYGYTF. CDR3 nucleotide sequence: TGTGCCAGCAGTTACGGCCAAATAAGTAACTATGGCTACACCTTC.

The chain joins TRBV25-1 to TRBJ2-7, with a tentative D call TRBD1 (5 bases). CDR1 MGHDK and CDR2 SYGVNS come from the germline V gene. The CDR3 consists of 12 residues. V dropped 2 bases and J dropped 4 bases, with 6 bases sitting between them. The CDR3 nucleotides read TGTGCCAGCAGTGAACAGGGATACGAGCAGTACTTC. It is translated as CASSEQGYEQYF.

The rearrangement joins TRBV5-1 to TRBJ1-1; the D gene is possibly TRBD1 (5 bases). Between the trimmed V and J ends, which lost 0 bases and 1 base, there was a span of 19 bases. The germline V gene has CDR1 SGHRS and CDR2 YFSETQ. The CDR3 has 18 residues. CDR3 in DNA: TGCGCCAGCAGCTTGGCCGGTATGGGGCGCGGGGGGAACACTGAAGCTTTCTTT. It yields the protein CASSLAGMGRGGNTEAFF.